The T cell receptor (beta chain) under discussion was sequenced for a study of cytomegalovirus exposure and HLA in healthy donors (dated by TCRdb to the late 2010s). A note on the overall study: An earlier analysis of 587 of the donors reported 250 to 300 Gb of sequence data and some 120 million unique TCR beta sequences from roughly 200 million T cells. Around 330 gigabases of sequencing data and approximately 91 million unique TCR sequences made up an early release that covered 500 to 650 HLA-typed donors. Of the 300 to 500 genotyped donors, roughly 76% were placed in the genetic ancestry cluster associated with self-reported Caucasian donors. The study aimed to test whether cataloging public T cell receptors could reveal signatures of past pathogen exposure. Using immunosequencing, the study profiled T cell repertoires from some 670 subjects and related those repertoires to cytomegalovirus serostatus. In addition to the first cohort of around 670 subjects, a separate validation cohort of approximately 130 different subjects was used. High-throughput TCR immunosequencing, statistical association of individual TCRs with disease status, and machine learning were combined to predict cytomegalovirus infection status. A later analysis re-examined previously published TCR beta repertoires from roughly 650 donors and added high-resolution HLA genotyping to investigate patterns of TCR occurrence. Rather than using new phenotypic data, the later analysis identified candidate immune exposures from TCR beta sequences and from how often those sequences occurred across donors. To decide whether each TCR beta V gene segment behaved as functional or pseudogenic, an earlier analysis of 587 of the donors relied on high-throughput TCR beta sequencing. Donor age, sex, ethnicity and CMV serostatus were compiled alongside the repertoire data. Genome-wide SNP genotypes for about 55% of the 666 donors were used in a later genetic analysis, which treated that subset as a discovery cohort. All discovery cohort repertoires had been generated using a single sequencing platform. Both class I and class II loci were covered by HLA typing, at four-digit resolution. Typing coverage varied by locus: 629-630 donors for A, B, C, DRB1 and DQB1; under 550 for DQA1; around 610 for DPA1; 450 to 480 for DPB1. A handful of DR-DQ haplotypes were handled as single units for association and clustering because linkage in the cohort was strong. Across 300 to 500 genotyped donors of the cohort, an average of approximately 240,000 unique TCR beta nucleotide sequences per donor were sequenced, and approximately 17% of those sequences were non-productive.

Beyond this particular receptor, the publication reports: While some public TCRs were present in many individuals, most TCR sequences turned up only very rarely across donors. Strong co-occurrence of HLA alleles, especially DR and DQ, made assigning TCR associations to individual alleles difficult. Specific HLA alleles were associated with roughly 16,000 TCR beta sequences at a false discovery rate of 0.05 in a later analysis. In a later analysis, several top co-occurrence clusters were reported to appear linked to parvovirus B19, influenza, CMV and Epstein-Barr virus. A total of fewer than 200 TCR beta chains were listed by the study as associated with cytomegalovirus. According to a later analysis, TCR association rates differed among HLA loci, with DRB1 alleles showing the most associated TCRs and HLA-C alleles showing the fewest. A further reported finding was that TCR beta sequences accurately predicted the HLA-A and HLA-B alleles for most subjects in the first cohort. Only TCR beta chains were sequenced in this cohort, and the absence of alpha or paired-chain data limited detectable features. Compared with the approximately 720-donor mean, donors in an Asian-associated ancestry cluster had fewer N-insertions in productive TCRs, according to a later genetic analysis. In both the original and validation cohorts, the classifier was reported to diagnose cytomegalovirus status with high specificity and sensitivity. The sequencing pipeline was judged likely to have produced a cluster of highly shared sequence variants as a technical artifact. Because counts were too low, seventeen rarely observed V segments, including chromosome 9 orphons, were excluded from the earlier analysis of under 650 of the donors. A few of the identified cytomegalovirus-associated TCR beta chains were confirmed in vitro to be specific for cytomegalovirus antigens. An association between a missense DCLRE1C variant and V-gene and J-gene trimming of TCR beta chains was found in a later genetic analysis and replicated in an independent cohort. HLA typing was unavailable for some donors at each locus, so association tests used only the typed subset. Most CMV-associated TCR beta chains appeared to be HLA-restricted in a later analysis, and the HLA associations seemed to be driven largely by CMV exposure. The presence/absence analyses assumed that sequencing depth was roughly uniform across donors, and that assumption may not be true. A later analysis found that HLA-associated TCR beta chains were more clonally expanded and had lower generation probabilities than equally common non-associated chains. The authors suggested that the approach could potentially be generalized to other disease states and immunological phenotypes. Linkage disequilibrium might explain the correlated functional status among segregating V segments, but an unknown experimental factor could not be excluded. In an earlier analysis of about 600 of the donors, most TCR beta V segments appeared in productive rearrangements about 87% or about 30% of the time, broadly matching IMGT annotations. Immune exposure information for the cohort was limited to CMV serostatus. The 87-base-pair reads could not distinguish some IMGT-functional V segments, including TRBV6-2 and TRBV6-3, so those segments were excluded.

The cohort comprised several hundred healthy bone marrow donors. At the time of sampling, every cohort member was nominally healthy, though immune exposures that went unrecorded were likely present. The donor was CMV seropositive and belonged to the group of more than 250 seropositive cohort members. A peripheral blood sample was provided by each donor, and peripheral blood mononuclear cells were used for TCR beta sequencing. The Qiagen DNeasy Blood Extraction Kit was used to extract genomic DNA from the blood cell samples. As to this clone: This clone's antigen is unknown. Per-base qualities were not stored, and no clone one base away is much larger.

Sequences SGHAT (CDR1) and FQNNGV (CDR2) are obtained from the germline V gene. The CDR3, from cysteine to phenylalanine, totals 17 residues. The only DNA kept is the CDR3, 51 bases in frame from the first base. The V end loses 2 bases and the J end loses 5 bases, and a stretch of 18 bases separates them. The library came from the immunoSEQ multiplex PCR assay. For the multiplex PCR, a mixture combining 60 forward primers for TCR Vbeta segments and 13 reverse primers for TCR Jbeta segments was used. A multiplex PCR assay on genomic DNA amplified the CDR3 region of rearranged TCR beta genes. Amplified TCR beta libraries were sequenced as 87-base-pair reads on the Illumina HiSeq System. The authors' pipeline ran thus. Across the 600 to 700 repertoires, a later analysis counted roughly 77 million unique TCR beta chains, about 10 million of which were shared by at least two donors. Raw reads were error-corrected and collapsed into unique sequences with a nearest-neighbor algorithm that merged closely related sequences to remove PCR and sequencing errors. V, D and J gene segments were assigned by aligning CDR3 sequences to IMGT reference sequences. For a sequence to be retained, at least a six-nucleotide match to both a V gene segment and a J gene segment was required. A rearrangement counted as productive if the CDR3 had no stop codons and remained in frame with V and J, and every other rearrangement counted as non-productive. Following IMGT convention, CDR3 was defined as the stretch from the second conserved V-encoded cysteine up to the conserved J-encoded phenylalanine. The earlier analysis of some 600 of the donors excluded sequences that lacked an unambiguous match to a single V gene segment. In an earlier analysis of a few hundred of the donors, V segments were called functional above 56.7% productive rearrangements and were called segregating when the between-donor standard deviation exceeded 5%. To diagnose cytomegalovirus status from the catalog of TCR beta chain sequences, a statistical classification framework was built. In a later analysis, TCR nucleotide sequences were compared against IMGT/GENE-DB human TR gene sequences so that V and J genes could be assigned. The TCRdist pipeline was used in a later analysis to assign CDR3 sequences and most-parsimonious VDJ recombination scenarios. A later analysis defined each TCR beta chain by its CDR3 amino acid sequence plus V-gene family, and excluded reads lacking a unique V-gene family. As a way to deal with suspected cross-contamination and a sequencing artifact, a later analysis dropped 500 to 700 nucleotide sequences that were highly shared and had low generation probability. In a later analysis, a clonal expansion index was calculated for each public chain from normalized within-repertoire ranks of inferred template counts. In a later analysis, generation probabilities were computed with a VDJ recombination model fitted to out-of-frame rearrangements, and the resulting probabilities were checked against IGoR. A later analysis scored TCR-TCR, TCR-HLA and TCR-CMV co-occurrence with hypergeometric tests, applying a repertoire-size bias correction to TCR pairs. In a later analysis, false discovery rates were estimated by permuting HLA or CMV assignments 20 times. In a later analysis, co-occurring TCRs were grouped using DBSCAN, with TCRdist sequence similarity added in when clustering inside HLA-allele-positive subsets. Repertoires with fewer than 30,000 or more than 120,000 public chains were left out of co-occurrence clustering, as were about 5 repertoires with anomalous nucleotide sharing. TCRdb's version of the immuneACCESS table is confined to in-frame rearrangements and falls short of the full clone set. An unresolved V gene accounts for under half of the shortfall where checked; the remainder is of unknown origin. The DNA was the basis for D and trimming; V, J and clone size are from that table. Within this sample are 250,000 to 350,000 clones, with more than 80% of them counted one time only. The ten largest account for around 4.2% of the sample.

The specimen was PBMCs. The rearranged chain carries TRBV11-2 and TRBJ2-2, with the D gene not clear enough to name. The receptor's source is a man aged 35 to 55 in good health and CMV-seropositive. The CDR3: CASSLHLIGGLTGELFF. The DNA sequence follows: TGTGCCAGCAGCTTACATCTCATCGGTGGTCTAACCGGGGAGCTGTTTTTT.